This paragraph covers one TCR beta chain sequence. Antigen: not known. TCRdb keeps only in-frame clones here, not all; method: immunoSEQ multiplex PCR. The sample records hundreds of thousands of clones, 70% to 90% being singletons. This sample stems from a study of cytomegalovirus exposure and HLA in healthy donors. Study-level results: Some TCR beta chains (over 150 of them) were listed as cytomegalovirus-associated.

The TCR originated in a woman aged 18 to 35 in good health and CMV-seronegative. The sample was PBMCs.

Here the CDR3 DNA reads TGTGCCAGCAGTTCTCCGGGAAAATTCCCAGAGGGCTACACCTTC. It translates to CASSSPGKFPEGYTF. The chain has TRBV28 and TRBJ1-2, with unresolved D. Trimming pared 4 bases from V and 8 bases from J, leaving 20 bases between. CDR3 length: 15 residues. Germline CDR1 MDHEN, CDR2 SYDVKM.